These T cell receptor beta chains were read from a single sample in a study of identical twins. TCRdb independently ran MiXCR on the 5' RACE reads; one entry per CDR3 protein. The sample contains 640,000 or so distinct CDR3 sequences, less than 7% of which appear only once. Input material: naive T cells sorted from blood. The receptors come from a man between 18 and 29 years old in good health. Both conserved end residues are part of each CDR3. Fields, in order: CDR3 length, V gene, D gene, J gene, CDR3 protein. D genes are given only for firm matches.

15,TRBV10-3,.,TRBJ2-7,CAISESGKANYEQYF
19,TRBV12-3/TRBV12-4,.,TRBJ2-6,CASSPARGRGPSGANVLTF
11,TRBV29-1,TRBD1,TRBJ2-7,CSVTGAYEQYF
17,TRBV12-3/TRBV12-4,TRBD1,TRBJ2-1,CASSFPFPGTGVDEQFF
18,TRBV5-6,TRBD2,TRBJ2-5,CASSLVFVTSGRRETQYF
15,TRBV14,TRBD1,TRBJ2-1,CASSRRDRVGHEQFF
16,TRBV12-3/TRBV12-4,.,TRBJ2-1,CASSSTRGRSYNEQFF
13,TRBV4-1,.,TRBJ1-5,CASSQGEGQPQHF
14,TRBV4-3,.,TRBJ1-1,CASSQDRAGRVAFF
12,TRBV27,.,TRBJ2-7,CASSPGPGEQYF
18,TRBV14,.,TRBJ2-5,CASSAHGSQGIYQETQYF
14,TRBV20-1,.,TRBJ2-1,CSAQFSPLPLEQFF
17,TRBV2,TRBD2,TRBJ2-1,CASSETFGWGGQNEQFF
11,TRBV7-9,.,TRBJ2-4,CASPDTNIQYF
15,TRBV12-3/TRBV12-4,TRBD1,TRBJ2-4,CASSLDGGQGNIQYF
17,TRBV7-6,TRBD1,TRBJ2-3,CASSLAPGGSPTDTQYF
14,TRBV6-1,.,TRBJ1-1,CASTEPPGNTEAFF
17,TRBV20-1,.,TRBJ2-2,CSASARPGASHSGELFF
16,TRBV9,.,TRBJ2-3,CASSVGGTGHTDTQYF
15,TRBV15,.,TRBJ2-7,CATSPEVAASYEQYF
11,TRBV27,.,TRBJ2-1,CASLKYNEQFF
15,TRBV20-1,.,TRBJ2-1,CSASKGGGPYNEQFF
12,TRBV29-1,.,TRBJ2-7,CSVRLHSYEQYF
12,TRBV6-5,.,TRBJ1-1,CAGGGLNTEAFF
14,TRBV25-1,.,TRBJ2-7,CASSDGLGNLEQYF
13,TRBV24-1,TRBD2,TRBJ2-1,CATKGLAKDEQFF
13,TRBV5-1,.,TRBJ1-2,CASSLGQIYGYTF
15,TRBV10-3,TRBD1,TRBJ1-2,CAISSIPQGIYGYTF
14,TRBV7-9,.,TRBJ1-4,CASSYQGPNEKLFF
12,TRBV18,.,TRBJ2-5,CAGKGIEETQYF
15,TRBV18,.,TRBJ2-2,CASSQLRVFTGELFF
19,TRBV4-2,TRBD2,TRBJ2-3,CASSQRGASGSIWGGTQYF
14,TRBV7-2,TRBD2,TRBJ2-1,CASRTGTRFNEQFF
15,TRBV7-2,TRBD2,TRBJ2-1,CASKISGSEYNEQFF
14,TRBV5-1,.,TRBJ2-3,CASSLSQPGDTQYF
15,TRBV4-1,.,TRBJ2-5,CASSQAWGGQETQYF
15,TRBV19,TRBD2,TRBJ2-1,CASSIIAGPYNEQFF
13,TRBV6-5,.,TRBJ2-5,CASSYLRRETQYF
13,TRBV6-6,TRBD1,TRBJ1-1,CASSARGVTEAFF
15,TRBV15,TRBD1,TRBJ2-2,CATSLQGTGTGELFF
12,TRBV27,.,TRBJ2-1,CASSFLSGEQFF
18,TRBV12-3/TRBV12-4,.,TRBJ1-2,CASTRWFPGWPGDYGYTF
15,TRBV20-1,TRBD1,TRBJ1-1,CSAPGQTYGNTEAFF
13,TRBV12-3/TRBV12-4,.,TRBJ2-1,CASSFWRVHEQFF
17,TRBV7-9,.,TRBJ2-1,CASSATGLSSSYNEQFF
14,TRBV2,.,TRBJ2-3,CASSAGALTDTQYF
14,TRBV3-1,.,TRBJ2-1,CASSQSLIRLEQFF
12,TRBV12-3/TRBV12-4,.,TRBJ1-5,CASSEGSQPQHF
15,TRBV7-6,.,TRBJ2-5,CASSPNWGDQETQYF
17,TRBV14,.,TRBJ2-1,CASSQVLVQGPFGEQFF
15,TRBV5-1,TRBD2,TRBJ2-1,CASSSSGGGGNEQFF
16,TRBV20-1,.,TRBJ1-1,CSAPTRRGGGNTEAFF
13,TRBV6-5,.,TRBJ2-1,CASSYTEYNEQFF
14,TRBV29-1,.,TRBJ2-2,CSGRRASGTGELFF